This T cell receptor beta chain originates from a study of neurological immune-mediated disorders. Study at large: The multiple sclerosis group of roughly 35 included 31 relapsing-remitting and 3 secondary progressive patients.

Study conclusions and caveats: The phylogenetic placement of 18 of 34 multiple sclerosis patients' repertoires in one related-CDR3 cluster constitutes a possible signature.

This clonotype has a count of ten or more. Its specificity is not known. Over 200 million TCR-beta sequences from 15-18 subjects were obtained in each sequencing run. TCRdb used MiXCR to reprocess the 5' RACE reads, holding one entry per CDR3 protein. The table lists just over 95,000 distinct CDR3 sequences, around 3.4% of them singletons, with 6% in the top ten. This sequence was found in a woman younger than 35 with multiple sclerosis. Sequencing was performed on PBMCs.

The CDR3 here is CASSLSSGNTIYF. Written as DNA, the CDR3 is TGTGCCAGCAGCTTAAGCTCTGGAAACACCATATATTTT. The genes are TRBV7-9 and TRBJ1-3; no clear D. CDR3 length equals 13 residues. CDR1 is SEHNR, CDR2 FQNEAQ, per germline (reference sequence). Trimming shortened V by 2 bases and J by 0 bases, and 2 bases separated the two germline ends.